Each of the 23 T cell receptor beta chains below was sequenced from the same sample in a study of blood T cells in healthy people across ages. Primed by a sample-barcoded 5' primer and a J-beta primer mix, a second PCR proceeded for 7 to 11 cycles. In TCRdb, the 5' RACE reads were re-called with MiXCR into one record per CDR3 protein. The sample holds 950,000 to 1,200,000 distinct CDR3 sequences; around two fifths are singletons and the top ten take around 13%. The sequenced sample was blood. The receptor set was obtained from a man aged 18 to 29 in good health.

Written as DNA, the CDR3 is TGTGCCAGCAGCCCCCGGGGGACTAGCACAGATACGCAGTATTTT. Translating gives CASSPRGTSTDTQYF. The chain combines TRBV7-2 with TRBJ2-3; TRBD2 is a possible D gene (6 bases). V was cut by 5 bases and J by 0 bases, with 12 bases left in between. There are 15 residues in the CDR3. The V gene's germline CDR1 is SGHTA and CDR2 FQGNSA.

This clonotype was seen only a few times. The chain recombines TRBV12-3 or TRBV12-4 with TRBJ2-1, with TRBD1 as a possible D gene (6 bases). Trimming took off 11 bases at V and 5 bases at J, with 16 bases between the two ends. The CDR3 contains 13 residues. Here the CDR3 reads CAGSQGLNNEQFF. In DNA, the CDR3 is TGTGCCGGTTCACAGGGTTTGAACAATGAGCAGTTCTTC.

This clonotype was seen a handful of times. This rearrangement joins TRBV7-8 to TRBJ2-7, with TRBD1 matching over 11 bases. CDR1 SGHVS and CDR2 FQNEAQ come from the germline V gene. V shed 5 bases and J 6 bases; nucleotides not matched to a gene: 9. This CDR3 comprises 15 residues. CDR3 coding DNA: TGTGCCAGCAGCCCCCCGGACAGGGGGCAATCCGAGCAGTACTTC. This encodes CASSPPDRGQSEQYF.

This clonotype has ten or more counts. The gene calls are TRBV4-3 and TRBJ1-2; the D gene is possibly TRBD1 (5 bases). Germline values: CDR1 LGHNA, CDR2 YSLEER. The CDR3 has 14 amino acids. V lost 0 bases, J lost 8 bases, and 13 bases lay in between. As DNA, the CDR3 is TGCGCCAGCAGCCAAGATCATATGGGGGAAGGCTACACCTTC. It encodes CASSQDHMGEGYTF.

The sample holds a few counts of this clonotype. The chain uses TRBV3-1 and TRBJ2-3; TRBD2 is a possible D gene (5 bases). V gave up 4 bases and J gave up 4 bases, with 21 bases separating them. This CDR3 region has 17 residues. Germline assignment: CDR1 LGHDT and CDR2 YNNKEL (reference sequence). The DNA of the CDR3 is TGTGCCAGCAGCCCCACATTCGGGCCGAAGAGGGCAGATACGCAGTATTTT. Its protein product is CASSPTFGPKRADTQYF.

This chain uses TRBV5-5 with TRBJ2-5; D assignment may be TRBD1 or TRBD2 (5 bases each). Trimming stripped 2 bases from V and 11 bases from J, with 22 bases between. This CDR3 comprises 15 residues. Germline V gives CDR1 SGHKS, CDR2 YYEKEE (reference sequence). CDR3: CASSLQEVPPYGQYF. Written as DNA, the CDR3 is TGTGCCAGCAGCTTACAGGAGGTACCACCCTACGGGCAGTACTTC.

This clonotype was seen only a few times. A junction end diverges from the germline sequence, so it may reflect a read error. This chain's CDR3 is CASSPGQTNQPQHF. In nucleotides, the CDR3 is TGCGCCAGCAGCCCGGGACAGACTAATCAGCCCCAGCATTTT. The chain employs TRBV27 and TRBJ1-5, with 7 bases identical to TRBD1. There are 14 residues in the CDR3. Germline values: CDR1 MNHEY, CDR2 SMNVEV (reference sequence).

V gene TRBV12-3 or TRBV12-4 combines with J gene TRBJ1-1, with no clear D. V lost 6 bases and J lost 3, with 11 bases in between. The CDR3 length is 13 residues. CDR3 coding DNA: TGTGCCAGCAGGGCTCAGGAGGACACTGAAGCTTTCTTT. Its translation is CASRAQEDTEAFF.

The CDR3 loop reads CASSRGTDNQEYGYTF. The CDR3 DNA is TGCGCCAGCAGCAGAGGGACAGACAACCAGGAATATGGCTACACCTTC. The chain links TRBV5-1 to TRBJ1-2; 7 bases are shared with TRBD1. Germline loops: CDR1 SGHRS, CDR2 YFSETQ. There are 16 residues in the CDR3. Germline trimming cut 4 bases from V and 5 bases from J; bases unmatched to any gene: 14.

CDR3 sequence (DNA): TGTGCCAGCAGCGTAGAGGATGAGAAGGGTTGGGGATATGGCTACACCTTC. Protein sequence: CASSVEDEKGWGYGYTF. The chain carries TRBV9 and TRBJ1-2, with no clear D. Germline CDR1 is SGDLS and CDR2 is YYNGEE. The V and J ends lost 0 bases and 5 bases respectively, with 20 bases between them. There are 17 residues in the CDR3.

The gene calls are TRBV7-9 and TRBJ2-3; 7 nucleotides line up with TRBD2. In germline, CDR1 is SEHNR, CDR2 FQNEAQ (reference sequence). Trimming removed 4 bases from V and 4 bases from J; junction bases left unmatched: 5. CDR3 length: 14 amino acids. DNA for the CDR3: TGTGCCAGCAGCTCCTCTCGGGGGGCAGATACGCAGTATTTT. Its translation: CASSSSRGADTQYF.

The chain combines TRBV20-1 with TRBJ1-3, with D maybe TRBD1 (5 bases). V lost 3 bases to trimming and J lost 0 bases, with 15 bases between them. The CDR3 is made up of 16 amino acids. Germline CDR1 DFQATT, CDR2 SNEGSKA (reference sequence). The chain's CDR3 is CSASPSGGDSGNTIYF. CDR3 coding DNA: TGCAGTGCTAGCCCCTCGGGGGGAGACTCTGGAAACACCATATATTTT.

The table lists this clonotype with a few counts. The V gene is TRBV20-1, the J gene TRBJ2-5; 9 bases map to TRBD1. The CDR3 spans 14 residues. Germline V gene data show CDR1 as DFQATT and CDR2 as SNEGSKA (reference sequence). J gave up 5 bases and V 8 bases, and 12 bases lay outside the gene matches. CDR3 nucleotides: TGCAGTCACCAAACCGGGACAGGGAGGGAGACCCAGTACTTC. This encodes CSHQTGTGRETQYF.

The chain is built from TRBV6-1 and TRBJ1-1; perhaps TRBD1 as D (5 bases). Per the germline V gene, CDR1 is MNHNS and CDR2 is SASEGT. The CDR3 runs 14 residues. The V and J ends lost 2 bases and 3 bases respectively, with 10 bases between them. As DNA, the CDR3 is TGTGCCAGCAGTGAATTTATGGGGGACACTGAAGCTTTCTTT. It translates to CASSEFMGDTEAFF.

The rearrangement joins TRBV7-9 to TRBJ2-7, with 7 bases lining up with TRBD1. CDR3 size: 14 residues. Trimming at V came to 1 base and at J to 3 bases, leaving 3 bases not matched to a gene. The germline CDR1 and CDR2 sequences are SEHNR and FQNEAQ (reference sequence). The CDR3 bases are TGTGCCAGCAGCTTAGGCCGGGACAGCTACGAGCAGTACTTC. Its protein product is CASSLGRDSYEQYF.

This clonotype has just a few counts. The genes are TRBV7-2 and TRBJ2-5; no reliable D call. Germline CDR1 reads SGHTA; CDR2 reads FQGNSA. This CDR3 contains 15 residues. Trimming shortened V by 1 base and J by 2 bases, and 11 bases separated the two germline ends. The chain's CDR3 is CASSLGRLLQETQYF. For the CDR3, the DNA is TGTGCCAGCAGCTTAGGGAGACTTTTACAAGAGACCCAGTACTTC.

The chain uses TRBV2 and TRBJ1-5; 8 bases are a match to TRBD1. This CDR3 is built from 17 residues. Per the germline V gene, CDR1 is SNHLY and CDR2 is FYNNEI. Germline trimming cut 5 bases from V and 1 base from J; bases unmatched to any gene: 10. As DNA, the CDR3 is TGTGCCAGCAGTTCTCCGGGACAGGATATGAGCAATCAGCCCCAGCATTTT. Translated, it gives CASSSPGQDMSNQPQHF.

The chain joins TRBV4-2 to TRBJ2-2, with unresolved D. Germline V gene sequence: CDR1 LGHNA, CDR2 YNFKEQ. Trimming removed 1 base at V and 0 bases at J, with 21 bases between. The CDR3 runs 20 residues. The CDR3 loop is CASSQVRPSTYRTNTGELFF. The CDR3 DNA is TGTGCCAGCAGCCAAGTGCGGCCCAGTACCTACCGAACGAACACCGGGGAGCTGTTTTTT.

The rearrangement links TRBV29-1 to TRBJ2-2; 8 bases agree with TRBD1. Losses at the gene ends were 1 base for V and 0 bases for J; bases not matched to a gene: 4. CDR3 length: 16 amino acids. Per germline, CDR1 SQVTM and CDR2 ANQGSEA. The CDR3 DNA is TGCAGCGTTGAAGCCCCGGGACAGGCGAACACCGGGGAGCTGTTTTTT. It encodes CSVEAPGQANTGELFF.

The CDR3 DNA sequence: TGCGCCAGCAGCCGAGAAAGGGCGCAAGAGACCCAGTACTTC. Encoded protein: CASSRERAQETQYF. This chain uses TRBV4-1 with TRBJ2-5; D gene uncertain. This CDR3 is 14 amino acids long. The V gene lost 4 bases and the J gene lost 2 bases, with 11 bases spanning the gap. The germline gives CDR1 MGHRA, CDR2 YSYEKL.

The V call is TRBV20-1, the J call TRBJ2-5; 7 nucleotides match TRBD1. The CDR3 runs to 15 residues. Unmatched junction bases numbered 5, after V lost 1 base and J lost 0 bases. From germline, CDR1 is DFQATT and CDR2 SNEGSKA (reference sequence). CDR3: CSARALDRNQETQYF. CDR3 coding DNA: TGCAGTGCTAGAGCTCTGGACAGGAACCAAGAGACCCAGTACTTC.

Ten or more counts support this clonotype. In DNA form, the CDR3 reads TGTGCCAGCAGCCGAACAGGGGATGAGCAGTTCTTC. Protein sequence: CASSRTGDEQFF. The chain combines TRBV27 with TRBJ2-1; 7 positions agree with TRBD1. The V gene end was trimmed by 6 bases and the J gene end by 8 bases; junction bases not matched to a gene: 4. CDR3 size: 12 residues. CDR1 MNHEY and CDR2 SMNVEV come from the germline V gene (reference sequence).

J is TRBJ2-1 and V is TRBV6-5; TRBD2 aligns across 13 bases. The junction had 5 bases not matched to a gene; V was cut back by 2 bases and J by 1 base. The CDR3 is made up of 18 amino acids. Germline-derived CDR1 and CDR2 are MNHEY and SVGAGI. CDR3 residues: CASSYPRTSGGSYNEQFF. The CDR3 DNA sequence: TGTGCCAGCAGTTACCCCAGGACTAGCGGGGGTTCCTACAATGAGCAGTTCTTC.